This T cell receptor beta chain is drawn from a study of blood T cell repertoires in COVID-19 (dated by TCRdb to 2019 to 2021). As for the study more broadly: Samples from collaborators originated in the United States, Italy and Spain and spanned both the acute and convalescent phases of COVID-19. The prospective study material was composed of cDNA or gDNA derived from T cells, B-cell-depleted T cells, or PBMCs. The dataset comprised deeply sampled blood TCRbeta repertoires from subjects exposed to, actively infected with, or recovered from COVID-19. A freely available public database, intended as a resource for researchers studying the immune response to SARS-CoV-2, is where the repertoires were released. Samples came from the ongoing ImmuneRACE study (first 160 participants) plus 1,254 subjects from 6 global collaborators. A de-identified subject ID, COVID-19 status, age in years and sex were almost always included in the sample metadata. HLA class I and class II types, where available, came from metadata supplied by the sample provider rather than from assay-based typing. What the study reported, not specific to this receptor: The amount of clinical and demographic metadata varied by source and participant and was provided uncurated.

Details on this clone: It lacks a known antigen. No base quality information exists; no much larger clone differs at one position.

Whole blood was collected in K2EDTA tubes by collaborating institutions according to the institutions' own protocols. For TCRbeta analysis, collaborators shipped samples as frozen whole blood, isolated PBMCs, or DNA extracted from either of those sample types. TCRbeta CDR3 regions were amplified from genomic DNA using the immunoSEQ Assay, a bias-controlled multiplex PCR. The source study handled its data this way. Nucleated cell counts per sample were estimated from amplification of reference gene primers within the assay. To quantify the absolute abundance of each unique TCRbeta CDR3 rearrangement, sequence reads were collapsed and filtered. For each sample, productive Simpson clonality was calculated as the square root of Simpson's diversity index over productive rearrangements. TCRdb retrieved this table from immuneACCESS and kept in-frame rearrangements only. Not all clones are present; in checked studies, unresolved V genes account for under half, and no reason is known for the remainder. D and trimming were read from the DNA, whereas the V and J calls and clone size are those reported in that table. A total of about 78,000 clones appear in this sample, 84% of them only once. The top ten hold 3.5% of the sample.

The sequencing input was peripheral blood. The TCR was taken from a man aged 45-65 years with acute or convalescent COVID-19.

The DNA sequence follows: TGCGCCAGCAGCTCCAGGGTCATGAACACTGAAGCTTTCTTT. Translated, this is CASSSRVMNTEAFF. Here the chain combines TRBV5-1 and TRBJ1-1; TRBD1 might be the D gene, on 5 matching bases. CDR1 and CDR2 were assigned from the germline V gene as SGHRS and YFSETQ. Relative to germline, V is 3 bases shorter and J is 0 bases shorter, with 9 bases between their ends. The CDR3, cysteine through phenylalanine, is 14 amino acids long. The CDR3 DNA has 42 bases and is translated from base 1.